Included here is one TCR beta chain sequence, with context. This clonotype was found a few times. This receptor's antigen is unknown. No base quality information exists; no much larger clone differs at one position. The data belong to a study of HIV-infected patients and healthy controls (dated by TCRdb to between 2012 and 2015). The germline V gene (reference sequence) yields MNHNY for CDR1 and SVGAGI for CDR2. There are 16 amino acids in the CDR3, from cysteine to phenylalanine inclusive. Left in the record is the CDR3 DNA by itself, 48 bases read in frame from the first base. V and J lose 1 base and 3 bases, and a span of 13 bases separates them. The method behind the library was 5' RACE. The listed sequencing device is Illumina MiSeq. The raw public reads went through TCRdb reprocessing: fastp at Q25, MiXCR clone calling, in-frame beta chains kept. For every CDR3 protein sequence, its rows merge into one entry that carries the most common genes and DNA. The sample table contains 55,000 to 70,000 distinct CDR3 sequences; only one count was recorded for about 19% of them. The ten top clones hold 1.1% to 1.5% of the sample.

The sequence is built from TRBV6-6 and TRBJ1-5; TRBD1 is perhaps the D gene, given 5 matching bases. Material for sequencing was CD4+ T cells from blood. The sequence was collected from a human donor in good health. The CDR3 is CASSYLGVLNNQPQHF. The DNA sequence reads TGTGCCAGCAGTTACTTGGGGGTCCTTAACAATCAGCCCCAGCATTTT.